This T cell receptor (beta chain) was captured by sequencing in a study of blood T cells in healthy people across ages. The wider study: The capture of about one barcoded beta molecule per two T cells was achieved by template switching. Regarding the study as a whole: Unsorted PBMC input precluded a conclusive naive versus antigen-experienced comparison. TCR beta diversity per million T cells fell roughly linearly with age.

Regarding this clonotype: Its specificity is unknown.

Primed by a sample-barcoded 5' primer and a J-beta primer mix, a second PCR proceeded for about 7 to 11 cycles. Using its own MiXCR run on the 5' RACE reads, TCRdb lists one record per CDR3 protein. The profile covers approximately 600,000 distinct CDR3 sequences, with roughly three fifths appearing a single time and around 37% taken by the ten largest. Per germline, CDR1 MDHEN and CDR2 SYDVKM. V shed 5 bases, J shed 10 bases, and the junction held 10 bases outside the gene matches. The CDR3 runs to 14 residues. PBMCs numbering at least 6 million were isolated per sample. The source of this sequence is a man aged 60 to 69 in good health. Material for sequencing was blood. The chain employs TRBV28 and TRBJ2-1; 8 bases are shared with TRBD1. The CDR3 DNA sequence: TGTGCCAGCAGTCCCGGGGACAGGCGGCGAGAGCAGTTCTTC. This gives the protein CASSPGDRRREQFF.